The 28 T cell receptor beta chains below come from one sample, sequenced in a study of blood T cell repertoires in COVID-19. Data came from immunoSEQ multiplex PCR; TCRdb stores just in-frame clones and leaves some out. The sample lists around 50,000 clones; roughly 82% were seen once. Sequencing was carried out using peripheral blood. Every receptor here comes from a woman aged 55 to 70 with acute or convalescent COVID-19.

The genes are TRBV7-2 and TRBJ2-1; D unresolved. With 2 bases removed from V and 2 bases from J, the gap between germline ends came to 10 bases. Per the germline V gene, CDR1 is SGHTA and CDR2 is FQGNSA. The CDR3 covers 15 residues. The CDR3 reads CASSLLVAAYNEQFF. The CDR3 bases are TGTGCCAGCAGCTTACTAGTGGCCGCCTACAATGAGCAGTTCTTC.

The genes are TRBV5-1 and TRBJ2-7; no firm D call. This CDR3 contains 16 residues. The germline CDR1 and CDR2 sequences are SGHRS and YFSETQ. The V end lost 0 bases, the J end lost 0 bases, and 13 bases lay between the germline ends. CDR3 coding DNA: TGCGCCAGCAGCTTGGGTGGTCAGACAACCTCCTACGAGCAGTACTTC. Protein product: CASSLGGQTTSYEQYF.

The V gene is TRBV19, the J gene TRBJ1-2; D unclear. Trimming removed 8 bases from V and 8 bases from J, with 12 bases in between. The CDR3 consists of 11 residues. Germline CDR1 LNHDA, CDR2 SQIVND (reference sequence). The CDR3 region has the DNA TGTGCCAGTGCCCAAAGCGGGGGCTACACCTTC. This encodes CASAQSGGYTF.

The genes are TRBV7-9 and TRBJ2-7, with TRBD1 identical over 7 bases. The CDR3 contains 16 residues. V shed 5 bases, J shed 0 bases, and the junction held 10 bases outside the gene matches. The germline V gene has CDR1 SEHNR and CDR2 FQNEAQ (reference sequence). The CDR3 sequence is CASSPTQGSASYEQYF. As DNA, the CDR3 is TGTGCCAGCAGCCCAACACAGGGGTCCGCCTCCTACGAGCAGTACTTC.

The CDR3 spells CASSLGLNQPQHF. The CDR3 DNA sequence: TGTGCCAGCAGCTTAGGCCTAAATCAGCCCCAGCATTTT. This chain connects TRBV11-2 to TRBJ1-5; D gene unclear. The germline V gene encodes CDR1 SGHAT and CDR2 FQNNGV. The CDR3 covers 13 residues. Trimming left V 1 base short and J 4 bases short, with 5 bases between.

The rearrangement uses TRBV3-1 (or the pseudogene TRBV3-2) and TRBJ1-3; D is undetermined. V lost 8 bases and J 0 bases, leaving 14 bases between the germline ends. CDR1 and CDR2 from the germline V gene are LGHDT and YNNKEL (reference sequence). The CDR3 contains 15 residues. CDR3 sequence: CASSAGTFSGNTIYF. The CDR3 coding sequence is TGTGCCAGCTCCGCAGGCACGTTCTCTGGAAACACCATATATTTT.

The CDR3 is CASSPFLGSETQYF. Here the CDR3 DNA reads TGCGCCAGCAGCCCATTCTTGGGCTCAGAGACCCAGTACTTC. V is TRBV5-1 and J is TRBJ2-5; D unclear. V was pared by 4 bases and J by 4 bases, with 14 bases between. The germline V gene encodes CDR1 SGHRS and CDR2 YFSETQ. The CDR3 is 14 amino acids. The full variable domain, in which reference TRBV5-1 and TRBJ2-5 provide the parts outside the CDR3, is KAGVTQTPRYLIKTRGQQVTLSCSPISGHRSVSWYQQTPGQGLQFLFEYFSETQRNKGNFPGRFSGRQFSNSRSEMNVSTLELGDSALYLCASSPFLGSETQYFGPGTRLLVL.

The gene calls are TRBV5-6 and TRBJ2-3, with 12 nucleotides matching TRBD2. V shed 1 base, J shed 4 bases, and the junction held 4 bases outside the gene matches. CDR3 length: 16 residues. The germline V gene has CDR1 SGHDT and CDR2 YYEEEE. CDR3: CASSLLAGGLADTQYF. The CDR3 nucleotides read TGTGCCAGCAGCTTGCTAGCGGGGGGGCTCGCAGATACGCAGTATTTT. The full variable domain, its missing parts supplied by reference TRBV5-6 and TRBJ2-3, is DAGVTQSPTHLIKTRGQQVTLRCSPKSGHDTVSWYQQALGQGPQFIFQYYEEEERQRGNFPDRFSGHQFPNYSSELNVNALLLGDSALYLCASSLLAGGLADTQYFGPGTRLTVL.

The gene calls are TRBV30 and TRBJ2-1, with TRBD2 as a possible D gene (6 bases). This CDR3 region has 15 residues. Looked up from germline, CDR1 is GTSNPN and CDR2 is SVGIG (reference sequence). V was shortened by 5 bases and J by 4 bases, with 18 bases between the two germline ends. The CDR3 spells CAWRDQGGWYNEQFF. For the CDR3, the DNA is TGTGCCTGGCGAGATCAGGGAGGTTGGTACAATGAGCAGTTCTTC.

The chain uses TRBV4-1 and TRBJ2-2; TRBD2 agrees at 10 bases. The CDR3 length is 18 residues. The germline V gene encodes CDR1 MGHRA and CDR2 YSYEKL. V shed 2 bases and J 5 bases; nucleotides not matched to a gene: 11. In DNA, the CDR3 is TGCGCCAGCAGCCAATTGAGCGGGAGGGCCCTCGGGACCGGGGAGCTGTTTTTT. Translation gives CASSQLSGRALGTGELFF.

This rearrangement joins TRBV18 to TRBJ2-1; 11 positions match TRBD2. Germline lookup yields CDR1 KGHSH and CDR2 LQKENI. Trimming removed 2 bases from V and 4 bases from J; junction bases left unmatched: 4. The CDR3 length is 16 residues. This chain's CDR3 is CASSPGTSGFYNEQFF. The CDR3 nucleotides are TGTGCCAGCTCACCAGGGACTAGCGGATTTTACAATGAGCAGTTCTTC.

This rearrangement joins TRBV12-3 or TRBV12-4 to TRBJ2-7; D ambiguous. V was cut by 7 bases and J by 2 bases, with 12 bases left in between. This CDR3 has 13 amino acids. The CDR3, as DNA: TGTGCCAGCAACGTCGCAGGCGCCTACGAGCAGTACTTC. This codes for CASNVAGAYEQYF.

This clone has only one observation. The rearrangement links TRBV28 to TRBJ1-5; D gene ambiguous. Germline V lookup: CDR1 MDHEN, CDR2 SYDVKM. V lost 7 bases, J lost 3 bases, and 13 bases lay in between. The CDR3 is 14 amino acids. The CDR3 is CASTRAEPNQPQHF. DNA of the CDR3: TGTGCCAGCACAAGAGCCGAACCCAATCAGCCCCAGCATTTT.

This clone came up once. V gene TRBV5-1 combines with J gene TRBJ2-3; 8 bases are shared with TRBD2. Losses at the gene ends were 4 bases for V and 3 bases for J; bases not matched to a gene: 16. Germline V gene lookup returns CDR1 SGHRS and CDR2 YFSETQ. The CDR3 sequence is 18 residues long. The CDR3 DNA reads TGCGCCAGCAGCCCGACATTTTCGACGGGGGGGCAAACAGATACGCAGTATTTT. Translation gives CASSPTFSTGGQTDTQYF.

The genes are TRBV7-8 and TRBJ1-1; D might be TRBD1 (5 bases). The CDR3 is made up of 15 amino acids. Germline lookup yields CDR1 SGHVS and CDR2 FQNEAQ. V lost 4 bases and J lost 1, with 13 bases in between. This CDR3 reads CASSSSRTRNTEAFF. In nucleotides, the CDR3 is TGTGCCAGCAGCTCCTCCCGGACAAGGAACACTGAAGCTTTCTTT.

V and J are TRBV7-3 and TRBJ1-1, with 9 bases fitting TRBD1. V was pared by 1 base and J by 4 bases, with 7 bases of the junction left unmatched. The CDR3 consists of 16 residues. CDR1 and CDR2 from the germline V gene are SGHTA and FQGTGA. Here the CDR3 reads CASSLRGTGLSTEAFF. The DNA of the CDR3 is TGTGCCAGCAGCTTAAGAGGGACAGGGTTGAGCACTGAAGCTTTCTTT.

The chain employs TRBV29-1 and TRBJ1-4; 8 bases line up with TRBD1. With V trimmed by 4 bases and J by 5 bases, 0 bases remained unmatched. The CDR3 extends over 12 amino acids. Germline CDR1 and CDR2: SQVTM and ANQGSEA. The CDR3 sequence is CSVGTGNEKLFF. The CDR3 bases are TGCAGCGTTGGGACAGGGAATGAAAAACTGTTTTTT.

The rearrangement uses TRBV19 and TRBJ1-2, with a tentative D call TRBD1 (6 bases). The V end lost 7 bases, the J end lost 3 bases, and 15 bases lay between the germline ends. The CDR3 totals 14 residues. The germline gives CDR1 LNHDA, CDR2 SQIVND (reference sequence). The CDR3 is CASKQGRRDYGYTF. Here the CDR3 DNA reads TGTGCCAGTAAGCAGGGGAGACGGGACTATGGCTACACCTTC.

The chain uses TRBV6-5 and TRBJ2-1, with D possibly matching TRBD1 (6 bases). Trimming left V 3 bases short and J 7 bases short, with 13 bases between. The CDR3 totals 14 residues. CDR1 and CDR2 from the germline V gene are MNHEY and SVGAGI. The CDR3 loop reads CASSYGGRGNEQFF. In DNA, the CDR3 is TGTGCCAGCAGTTATGGGGGCCGAGGGAATGAGCAGTTCTTC.

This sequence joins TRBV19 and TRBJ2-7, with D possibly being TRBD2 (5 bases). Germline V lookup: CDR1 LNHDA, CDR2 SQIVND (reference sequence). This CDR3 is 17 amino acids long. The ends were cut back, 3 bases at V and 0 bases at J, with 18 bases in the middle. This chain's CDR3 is CASSIGFTGLSSYEQYF. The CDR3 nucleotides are TGTGCCAGTAGTATTGGTTTCACGGGGTTGAGCTCCTACGAGCAGTACTTC.

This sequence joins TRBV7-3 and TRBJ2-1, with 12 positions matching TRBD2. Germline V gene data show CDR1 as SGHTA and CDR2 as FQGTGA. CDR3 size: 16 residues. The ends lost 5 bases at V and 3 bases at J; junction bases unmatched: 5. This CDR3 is CASSPSGLAGYNEQFF. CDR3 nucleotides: TGTGCCAGCAGCCCATCGGGACTAGCGGGCTACAATGAGCAGTTCTTC.

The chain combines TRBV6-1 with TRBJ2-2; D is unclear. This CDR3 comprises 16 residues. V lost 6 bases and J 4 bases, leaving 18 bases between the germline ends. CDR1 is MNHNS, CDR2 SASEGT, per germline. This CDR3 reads CASREFVVIGTGELFF. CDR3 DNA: TGTGCCAGCAGGGAATTCGTGGTGATCGGCACCGGGGAGCTGTTTTTT.

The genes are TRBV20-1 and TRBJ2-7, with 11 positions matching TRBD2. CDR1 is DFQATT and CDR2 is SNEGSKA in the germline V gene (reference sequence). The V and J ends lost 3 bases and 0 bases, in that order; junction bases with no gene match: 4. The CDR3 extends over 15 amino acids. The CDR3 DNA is TGCAGTGCTAGTGCGGGGACTAGCGGCTCCTACGAGCAGTACTTC. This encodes CSASAGTSGSYEQYF.

The CDR3 sequence is CASSVRRDWEQFF. The CDR3 bases are TGTGCCAGCAGCGTTCGTCGGGATTGGGAGCAGTTCTTC. The chain carries TRBV5-8 and TRBJ2-1; the D gene is possibly TRBD2 (5 bases). This CDR3 spans 13 amino acids. V shed 4 bases and J shed 10 bases, with 15 bases lying between them. From germline, CDR1 is SGHTS and CDR2 YDEGEE. Looking up the rest from reference TRBV5-8 and TRBJ2-1 gives the full variable domain: EAGVTQSPTHLIKTRGQQATLRCSPISGHTSVYWYQQALGLGLQFLLWYDEGEERNRGNFPPRFSGRQFPNYSSELNVNALELEDSALYLCASSVRRDWEQFFGPGTRLTVL.

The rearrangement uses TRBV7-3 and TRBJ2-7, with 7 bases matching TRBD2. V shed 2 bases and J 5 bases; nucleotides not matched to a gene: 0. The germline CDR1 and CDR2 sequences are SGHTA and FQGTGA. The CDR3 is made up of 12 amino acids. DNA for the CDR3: TGTGCCAGCAGCTTAGGGGGGGACGAGCAGTACTTC. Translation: CASSLGGDEQYF.

CDR3 residues: CASSPDRSDGYTF. The CDR3 DNA sequence: TGTGCCAGCAGCCCGGACAGGTCCGATGGCTACACCTTC. The rearrangement uses TRBV6-5 and TRBJ1-2, with 7 bases that match TRBD1. The CDR3 extends over 13 amino acids. The V segment lost 6 bases and the J segment 6 bases; nucleotides outside the gene matches: 7. CDR1 is MNHEY and CDR2 is SVGAGI in the germline V gene.

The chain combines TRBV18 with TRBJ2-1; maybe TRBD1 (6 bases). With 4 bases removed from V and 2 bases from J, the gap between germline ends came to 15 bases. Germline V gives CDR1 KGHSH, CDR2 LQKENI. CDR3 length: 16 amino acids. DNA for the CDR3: TGTGCCAGCTCACTAATCGACAGGACCACCTACAATGAGCAGTTCTTC. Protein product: CASSLIDRTTYNEQFF.

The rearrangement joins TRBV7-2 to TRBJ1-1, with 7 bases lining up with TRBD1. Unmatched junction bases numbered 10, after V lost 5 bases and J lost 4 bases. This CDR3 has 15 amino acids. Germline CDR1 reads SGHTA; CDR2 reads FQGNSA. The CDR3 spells CASSLQGQVGTEAFF. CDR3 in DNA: TGTGCCAGCAGCCTACAGGGGCAGGTAGGCACTGAAGCTTTCTTT. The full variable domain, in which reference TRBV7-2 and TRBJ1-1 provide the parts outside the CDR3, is GAGVSQSPSNKVTEKGKDVELRCDPISGHTALYWYRQSLGQGLEFLIYFQGNSAPDKSGLPSDRFSAERTGGSVSTLTIQRTQQEDSAVYLCASSLQGQVGTEAFFGQGTRLTVV.